This entry describes one T cell receptor (beta chain). The assay was immunoSEQ multiplex PCR, and TCRdb's table has in-frame clones only and misses some. Among 100,000 to 120,000 clones listed, about 93% were seen once. Per germline, CDR1 SGHRS and CDR2 YFSETQ. Trimming removed 0 bases from V and 2 bases from J; junction bases left unmatched: 3. CDR3 length: 15 amino acids. This specimen belongs to a study of T cells after somatic rescue of genetic block. The source is a woman in her late teens or twenties. Sequences were obtained from peripheral blood mononuclear cells (PBMCs). The genes are TRBV5-1 and TRBJ2-3; 7 positions agree with TRBD2. The DNA of the CDR3 is TGCGCCAGCAGCTTGGTTGCGGGGGTCACAGATACGCAGTATTTT. Amino acids: CASSLVAGVTDTQYF.